Below, 26 T cell receptor beta chains from the same sample are listed, as sequenced in a study of cytomegalovirus exposure and HLA in healthy donors. It was with 60 Vbeta and 13 Jbeta primers that the PCR ran. The protocol was immunoSEQ multiplex PCR, while the TCRdb copy is restricted to in-frame clones and leaves out a portion. Here the sample spans about 140,000 clones, around 9% being singletons. Sequencing was performed on PBMCs. The receptor source for this set is a woman in her thirties or forties in good health and CMV-seropositive.

This chain links TRBV28 with TRBJ1-2; 8 nucleotides agree with TRBD1. Trimming removed 5 bases from V and 2 bases from J; junction bases left unmatched: 4. This CDR3 region has 14 residues. Germline V gene lookup returns CDR1 MDHEN and CDR2 SYDVKM. Here the CDR3 DNA reads TGTGCCAGCAGTACCCGGACAGGGAACTATGGCTACACCTTC. Amino acid sequence: CASSTRTGNYGYTF.

This chain uses TRBV6-1 with TRBJ2-7; D is undetermined. Trimming took 0 bases from V and 6 from J, leaving 21 bases between them. There are 17 residues in the CDR3. Germline-derived CDR1 and CDR2 are MNHNS and SASEGT. This CDR3 is CASSEANPVRTRSEQYF. CDR3 bases: TGTGCCAGCAGTGAAGCTAATCCCGTCAGAACCCGGAGCGAGCAGTACTTC.

This sequence joins TRBV27 and TRBJ2-5, with 7 bases lining up with TRBD1. The V gene's germline CDR1 is MNHEY and CDR2 SMNVEV (reference sequence). V shed 4 bases, J shed 1 base, and the junction held 6 bases outside the gene matches. The CDR3 runs to 15 residues. The CDR3 is CASSSGQRLQETQYF. The DNA of the CDR3 is TGTGCCAGCAGTTCGGGACAGAGACTCCAAGAGACCCAGTACTTC.

This chain uses TRBV15 with TRBJ1-5, with 7 bases that match TRBD1. This CDR3 region has 15 residues. The germline V gene encodes CDR1 LNHNV and CDR2 YYDKDF (reference sequence). Losses at the gene ends were 1 base for V and 5 bases for J; bases not matched to a gene: 5. Written as DNA, the CDR3 is TGTGCCACCAGCAGAGCGGCAGGGGGGCATCAGCCCCAGCATTTT. This sequence encodes CATSRAAGGHQPQHF.

This sequence joins TRBV11-3 and TRBJ2-1; the D gene is possibly TRBD1 (7 bases). The length of the CDR3 is 17 residues. The V end was cut by 3 bases, the J end by 0 bases, with 15 bases between. CDR1 and CDR2 from the germline V gene are SGHNT and YENEEA. In DNA form, the CDR3 reads TGTGCCAGCAGCTTTTTCGGCGGGGACAGCTCCTACAATGAGCAGTTCTTC. Amino acid sequence: CASSFFGGDSSYNEQFF. Supplemented by reference TRBV11-3 and TRBJ2-1, the full variable domain reads EAGVVQSPRYKIIEKKQPVAFWCNPISGHNTLYWYLQNLGQGPELLIRYENEEAVDDSQLPKDRFSAERLKGVDSTLKIQPAELGDSAVYLCASSFFGGDSSYNEQFFGPGTRLTVL.

Points on this clone: Other DNA sequences in this specimen translate into the identical CDR3. The genes are TRBV6-5 and TRBJ1-2; 9 bases match TRBD1. Germline V gene sequence: CDR1 MNHEY, CDR2 SVGAGI. Losses at the gene ends were 0 bases for V and 5 bases for J; bases not matched to a gene: 4. The CDR3 contains 15 residues. The CDR3 loop reads CASSYSRDRAYGYTF. DNA of the CDR3: TGTGCCAGCAGTTACTCCCGGGACAGGGCATATGGCTACACCTTC.

The CDR3 nucleotides are TGTGCCAGCAGTCCCTCAGACCAAGAGACCCAGTACTTC. It is translated as CASSPSDQETQYF. The V and J genes are TRBV5-4 and TRBJ2-5; no clear D. Trimming shortened V by 5 bases and J by 0 bases, and 8 bases separated the two germline ends. In germline, CDR1 is SGHNT, CDR2 YYREEE (reference sequence). The CDR3 length is 13 residues.

This clone was counted a few times. The gene calls are TRBV5-6 and TRBJ1-1, with D hard to call. The ends were cut back, 3 bases at V and 0 bases at J, with 12 bases in the middle. The V gene's germline CDR1 is SGHDT and CDR2 YYEEEE. The CDR3 consists of 15 residues. The CDR3 nucleotides are TGTGCCAGCAGCTCCATGACACTCCTGAACACTGAAGCTTTCTTT. Amino acid sequence: CASSSMTLLNTEAFF.

The rearrangement uses TRBV7-9 and TRBJ2-5, with 9 bases fitting TRBD1. The germline gives CDR1 SEHNR, CDR2 FQNEAQ (reference sequence). The V segment lost 5 bases and the J segment 5 bases; nucleotides outside the gene matches: 9. The CDR3 totals 15 residues. CDR3 sequence: CASSRLRQGGETQYF. The CDR3 bases are TGTGCCAGCAGCCGTCTAAGACAGGGGGGGGAGACCCAGTACTTC.

The V and J genes are TRBV2 and TRBJ1-3; TRBD1 matches at 9 bases. The germline gives CDR1 SNHLY, CDR2 FYNNEI. This CDR3 region has 16 residues. The J segment lost 2 bases and the V segment lost 6 bases, leaving 8 bases of the junction unmatched. DNA for the CDR3: TGTGCCAGCAGGAAGGATGGGACAGGGCCTGGAAACACCATATATTTT. Protein sequence: CASRKDGTGPGNTIYF.

This chain links TRBV7-9 with TRBJ2-3, with D unresolved. This CDR3 has 11 amino acids. Trimming pared 4 bases from V and 6 bases from J, leaving 5 bases between. Germline V CDR1 and CDR2: SEHNR, FQNEAQ (reference sequence). CDR3 nucleotide sequence: TGTGCCAGCAGCTCCAGTGATACGCAGTATTTT. Its translation: CASSSSDTQYF.

The sample holds a few counts of this clone. The chain recombines TRBV5-1 with TRBJ2-1, with a weak D call TRBD1 (5 bases). This CDR3 is 16 amino acids long. The V gene's germline CDR1 is SGHRS and CDR2 YFSETQ. The V end lost 5 bases, the J end lost 2 bases, and 17 bases lay between the germline ends. The chain's CDR3 is CASSLGQGLPYNEQFF. The CDR3 DNA follows: TGCGCCAGCAGTCTTGGGCAGGGTCTTCCCTACAATGAGCAGTTCTTC.

The chain is built from TRBV5-1 and TRBJ1-2, with D maybe TRBD1 (5 bases). CDR3 length equals 15 residues. The germline V and J ends were trimmed by 4 bases and 1 base, with 14 bases remaining between them. The germline V gene encodes CDR1 SGHRS and CDR2 YFSETQ. The CDR3 protein is CASSPSLTDNYGYTF. Written as DNA, the CDR3 is TGCGCCAGCAGCCCATCCCTGACAGATAACTATGGCTACACCTTC.

The chain couples TRBV7-8 to TRBJ1-2; maybe TRBD1 (5 bases). This CDR3 is built from 13 residues. CDR1 and CDR2 (germline): SGHVS, FQNEAQ. With 1 base removed from V and 8 bases from J, the gap between germline ends came to 11 bases. The CDR3 loop is CASSLGQLEGYTF. CDR3 in DNA: TGTGCCAGCAGCTTAGGACAGCTAGAGGGCTACACCTTC.

This clone was seen more than once but under ten times. The V gene is TRBV7-9, the J gene TRBJ2-3, with 9 positions matching TRBD1. J gave up 1 base and V 5 bases, and 7 bases lay outside the gene matches. The CDR3 covers 16 residues. From germline, CDR1 is SEHNR and CDR2 FQNEAQ (reference sequence). CDR3 bases: TGTGCCAGCAGCCTCCTGACAGGGGGTGGCACAGATACGCAGTATTTT. It translates to CASSLLTGGGTDTQYF.

The CDR3 nucleotides are TGTGCCAGCAGCGCGGACAGGAGCTACGAGCAGTACTTC. Translating it yields CASSADRSYEQYF. This chain connects TRBV5-6 to TRBJ2-7; 7 nucleotides line up with TRBD1. Germline V lookup: CDR1 SGHDT, CDR2 YYEEEE. Trimming cost V 4 bases and J 3 bases; bases outside gene matches: 4. The CDR3 length is 13 residues. The full variable domain, with the rest looked up from reference TRBV5-6 and TRBJ2-7, is DAGVTQSPTHLIKTRGQQVTLRCSPKSGHDTVSWYQQALGQGPQFIFQYYEEEERQRGNFPDRFSGHQFPNYSSELNVNALLLGDSALYLCASSADRSYEQYFGPGTRLTVT.

The V call is TRBV21-1, the J call TRBJ1-1; TRBD1, the D gene given by the table, was not confirmed from the DNA. TRBV21-1 is annotated as a pseudogene. This CDR3 spans 15 amino acids. CDR3 protein: CASSNWDRGQTEAFF. CDR3 nucleotide sequence: TGTGCCAGCAGCAATTGGGACAGGGGGCAAACTGAAGCTTTCTTT.

The chain is built from TRBV5-6 and TRBJ2-7, with TRBD2 identical over 8 bases. Germline loops: CDR1 SGHDT, CDR2 YYEEEE. The J segment lost 5 bases and the V segment lost 1 base, leaving 8 bases of the junction unmatched. CDR3 length: 15 amino acids. The CDR3 bases are TGTGCCAGCAGCTTGTCGGGGACTAGGGGCCACGAGCAGTACTTC. Protein sequence: CASSLSGTRGHEQYF. Supplemented by reference TRBV5-6 and TRBJ2-7, the full variable domain reads DAGVTQSPTHLIKTRGQQVTLRCSPKSGHDTVSWYQQALGQGPQFIFQYYEEEERQRGNFPDRFSGHQFPNYSSELNVNALLLGDSALYLCASSLSGTRGHEQYFGPGTRLTVT.

This clone was counted only a few times. J is TRBJ2-5 and V is TRBV5-1; 8 bases fit TRBD2. Trimming took 3 bases from V and 3 from J; bases not matched to a gene: 7. Germline CDR1 is SGHRS and CDR2 is YFSETQ. This CDR3 spans 15 amino acids. CDR3 in amino acids: CASSSLAGREETQYF. The CDR3 nucleotides read TGCGCCAGCAGCTCCTTAGCGGGGAGGGAAGAGACCCAGTACTTC. Based on the CDR3 plus reference TRBV5-1 and TRBJ2-5, the full variable domain is KAGVTQTPRYLIKTRGQQVTLSCSPISGHRSVSWYQQTPGQGLQFLFEYFSETQRNKGNFPGRFSGRQFSNSRSEMNVSTLELGDSALYLCASSSLAGREETQYFGPGTRLLVL.

This clone has more than one count but fewer than ten. This chain links TRBV11-2 with TRBJ1-1; D not certain. The germline V gene encodes CDR1 SGHAT and CDR2 FQNNGV. The CDR3 is made up of 13 amino acids. Trimming stripped 4 bases from V and 5 bases from J, with 11 bases between. The CDR3 nucleotides read TGTGCCAGCAGCTACGTCGGAGGGACTGAAGCTTTCTTT. It yields the protein CASSYVGGTEAFF. Based on the CDR3 plus reference TRBV11-2 and TRBJ1-1, the full variable domain is EAGVAQSPRYKIIEKRQSVAFWCNPISGHATLYWYQQILGQGPKLLIQFQNNGVVDDSQLPKDRFSAERLKGVDSTLKIQPAKLEDSAVYLCASSYVGGTEAFFGQGTRLTVV.

The gene calls are TRBV7-9 and TRBJ1-2, with TRBD1 matching over 7 bases. With V trimmed by 3 bases and J by 8 bases, 3 bases remained unmatched. Looked up from germline, CDR1 is SEHNR and CDR2 is FQNEAQ (reference sequence). The CDR3 spans 12 residues. Here the CDR3 reads CASSFTGDGYTF. CDR3 DNA: TGTGCCAGCAGCTTTACAGGGGACGGCTACACCTTC.

This clone was found a few times. The rearrangement links TRBV5-4 to TRBJ1-1, with 8 nucleotides matching TRBD1. Trimming removed 4 bases from V and 5 bases from J; junction bases left unmatched: 10. The germline V gene encodes CDR1 SGHNT and CDR2 YYREEE (reference sequence). The CDR3 covers 15 residues. The CDR3 region has the DNA TGTGCCAGCAGCCTTCGGACGACAGGGGTAACTGAAGCTTTCTTT. Translating gives CASSLRTTGVTEAFF. The full variable domain, with the rest looked up from reference TRBV5-4 and TRBJ1-1, is ETGVTQSPTHLIKTRGQQVTLRCSSQSGHNTVSWYQQALGQGPQFIFQYYREEENGRGNFPPRFSGLQFPNYSSELNVNALELDDSALYLCASSLRTTGVTEAFFGQGTRLTVV.

The chain joins TRBV15 to TRBJ2-7; 7 nucleotides match TRBD2. The trim removed 0 bases at V and 1 base at J, leaving 9 bases unmatched. Germline V lookup: CDR1 LNHNV, CDR2 YYDKDF (reference sequence). The CDR3 has 17 residues. CDR3 sequence reads: CATSRDIGGGRSYEQYF. The DNA for the CDR3 is TGTGCCACCAGCAGAGATATAGGCGGGGGAAGATCCTACGAGCAGTACTTC.

The CDR3 DNA is TGCGCCAGCAGCTTGGAAACAGGGGAAGAGACCCAGTACTTC. Protein: CASSLETGEETQYF. The V and J genes are TRBV5-1 and TRBJ2-5, with 7 positions matching TRBD1. The CDR3 is 14 residues long. Germline values: CDR1 SGHRS, CDR2 YFSETQ. V was clipped by 0 bases and J by 3 bases; unmatched bases: 2.

Regarding this clone: In the same sample, other DNA sequences code for this CDR3. CDR3: CASSPSGSEAFF. The CDR3 region has the DNA TGTGCCAGCAGCCCTAGTGGTTCTGAAGCTTTCTTT. The chain is built from TRBV11-3 and TRBJ1-1; D is undetermined. Trimming took 5 bases from V and 6 from J, leaving 10 bases between them. The CDR3 is 12 residues long. Per the germline V gene, CDR1 is SGHNT and CDR2 is YENEEA.

This clone was seen more than once but under ten times. V is TRBV9 and J is TRBJ1-1; no definite D call. Trimming removed 0 bases from V and 3 bases from J, with 6 bases in between. Germline lookup yields CDR1 SGDLS and CDR2 YYNGEE. CDR3 length equals 13 residues. In DNA, the CDR3 is TGTGCCAGCAGCGTAGGCGGGGACACTGAAGCTTTCTTT. Its protein product is CASSVGGDTEAFF.